This T cell receptor beta chain was obtained from a study of vaccination and CD4 T cells after COVID-19. The overall study: Two of the convalescents were Hispanic, and convalescents were six males and four females. Cellular stimulation was performed using overlapping spike peptides derived from SARS-CoV-2, HCoV-NL63, HCoV-OC43 and HCoV-229E.

At the Johns Hopkins FTIC core, DNA taken from cultured CD4+ T cells was sequenced by way of the Oncomine TCR Beta short-read assay. Using its own MiXCR run on the PCR reads, TCRdb lists one record per CDR3 protein. The table has roughly 20,000 distinct CDR3 sequences, 67% seen once. Trimming pared 6 bases from V and 0 bases from J, leaving 18 bases between. The CDR3 sequence is 15 residues long. Looked up from germline, CDR1 is GTSNPN and CDR2 is SVGIG (reference sequence). Notes on this clonotype: Antigen unknown.

Treatment of the sample: roughly ten-day PBMC culture with coronavirus spike peptide pools or control peptides (ViraFEST assay). This TCR derives from a human donor who had recovered from COVID-19. Source material: CD4+ T cells from blood, cultured in vitro. This chain connects TRBV30 to TRBJ2-7; possibly TRBD1 for D (5 bases). In DNA form, the CDR3 reads TGTGCCTGTCCCCGAAAGGGCAGGGCCTCCTACGAGCAGTACTTC. Protein: CACPRKGRASYEQYF. The complete variable domain, with remaining parts taken from reference TRBV30 and TRBJ2-7, reads SQTIHQWPATLVQPVGSPLSLECTVEGTSNPNLYWYRQAAGRGLQLLFYSVGIGQISSEVPQNLSASRPQDRQFILSSKKLLLSDSGFYLCACPRKGRASYEQYFGPGTRLTVT.